The count of the clone carrying this TCR beta chain is one. The antigen is unknown. Profiling relied on immunoSEQ multiplex PCR, and the TCRdb table lists in-frame clones only, not all of them. Here the sample spans under 40,000 clones, more than 75% being singletons. This CDR3 is built from 13 residues. CDR1 is KGHSH, CDR2 LQKENI, per germline. Trimming stripped 3 bases from V and 7 bases from J, with 13 bases between. The data are from a study of STAT5B mutations in CD4+ large granular lymphocyte leukemia. Study-wide results and limits: Compared with healthy controls (2/35), patient top clones favored TRBV06 (8/27). Higher CD4+ than CD8+ T-LGLL clonality might reflect small sample size.

Sequences were obtained from CD4+ T cells from blood buffy coats. The receptor's source is a human donor in good health. The chain combines TRBV18 with TRBJ2-7, with no clear D. CDR3 nucleotides: TGTGCCAGCTCACCGGTAGAAGGGTCGGAGCAGTACTTC. As protein: CASSPVEGSEQYF.